Shown below are 32 T cell receptor beta chains from a single sample sequenced in a study of blood T cell repertoires in COVID-19. Some clones are missing from TCRdb's copy, which holds only in-frame ones; the method was immunoSEQ multiplex PCR. This sample carries roughly 250,000 clones, approximately 90% of them seen once, and the ten largest clones take about 2.1%. Sequencing was carried out using PBMCs or T cells enriched from blood (not recorded which). The source of these receptors is a woman between 35 and 50 years old with acute COVID-19.

This rearrangement joins TRBV29-1 to TRBJ2-2; D is uncertain. This CDR3 region has 12 residues. V shed 1 base and J shed 5 bases, with 5 bases lying between them. Germline V gene sequence: CDR1 SQVTM, CDR2 ANQGSEA. CDR3 in amino acids: CSVEVLTGELFF. In DNA, the CDR3 is TGCAGCGTTGAAGTTCTAACCGGGGAGCTGTTTTTT.

The V gene is TRBV5-1, the J gene TRBJ1-1, with 9 nucleotides matching TRBD1. The CDR3 has 16 amino acids. Germline assignment: CDR1 SGHRS and CDR2 YFSETQ. J gave up 2 bases and V 4 bases, and 9 bases lay outside the gene matches. CDR3 sequence (DNA): TGCGCCAGCAGCCGGTGGGGACAGGGCTCTAACACTGAAGCTTTCTTT. This gives the protein CASSRWGQGSNTEAFF.

The CDR3 DNA reads TGTGCCAGCAGTGGCCGACTAGCGGCCACAGATACGCAGTATTTT. This gives the protein CASSGRLAATDTQYF. This chain connects TRBV2 to TRBJ2-3; 9 bases agree with TRBD2. V lost 4 bases and J lost 2; bases outside the gene matches: 4. This CDR3 has 15 residues. CDR1 is SNHLY, CDR2 FYNNEI, per germline.

This chain connects TRBV28 to TRBJ2-7; 9 bases line up with TRBD1. V lost 8 bases to trimming and J lost 8 bases; unmatched junction nucleotides: 10. CDR1 and CDR2 (germline): MDHEN, SYDVKM. This CDR3 comprises 13 residues. CDR3: CASLSHRGLQQYF. CDR3 DNA: TGTGCCAGCCTCTCTCACAGGGGGCTTCAGCAGTACTTC.

This chain links TRBV11-2 with TRBJ1-5; 9 nucleotides agree with TRBD1. CDR1 is SGHAT, CDR2 FQNNGV, per germline. V lost 5 bases to trimming and J lost 16 bases; unmatched junction nucleotides: 12. The CDR3 is 13 amino acids. The CDR3: CASSPNRDRVLHF. The CDR3 DNA reads as TGTGCCAGCAGCCCTAACCGGGACAGGGTGCTACATTTT. Complete variable domain (other parts from reference TRBV11-2 and TRBJ1-5): EAGVAQSPRYKIIEKRQSVAFWCNPISGHATLYWYQQILGQGPKLLIQFQNNGVVDDSQLPKDRFSAERLKGVDSTLKIQPAKLEDSAVYLCASSPNRDRVLHFGDGTRLSIL.

The V and J genes are TRBV27 and TRBJ2-3; 13 positions match TRBD2. The CDR3 contains 16 residues. V shed 7 bases, J shed 0 bases, and the junction held 4 bases outside the gene matches. Germline-derived CDR1 and CDR2 are MNHEY and SMNVEV (reference sequence). CDR3 amino acids: CASNRLAGGSTDTQYF. The CDR3 nucleotides read TGTGCCAGCAACCGACTAGCGGGGGGTAGCACAGATACGCAGTATTTT.

The CDR3 here is CASSDERGYNEQFF. The CDR3 DNA sequence: TGTGCCAGTAGTGACGAGCGGGGGTACAATGAGCAGTTCTTC. This chain joins TRBV19 and TRBJ2-1; 8 bases are shared with TRBD2. The CDR3 has 14 amino acids. J lost 4 bases, V lost 5 bases, and 4 bases had no gene match. Germline CDR1 is LNHDA and CDR2 is SQIVND (reference sequence).

V usage is TRBV7-2 and J usage is TRBJ2-5; 10 bases map to TRBD2. The germline V gene has CDR1 SGHTA and CDR2 FQGNSA. This CDR3 has 14 residues. With 5 bases clipped from V and 4 bases from J, the junction kept 4 bases outside the gene matches. CDR3 sequence reads: CASSQRGGRETQYF. The CDR3, as DNA: TGTGCCAGCAGCCAGCGGGGGGGGCGAGAGACCCAGTACTTC.

V usage is TRBV6-5 and J usage is TRBJ1-6; 7 nucleotides line up with TRBD1. The CDR3 sequence is 14 residues long. Germline assignment: CDR1 MNHEY and CDR2 SVGAGI. The junction had 6 bases not matched to a gene; V was cut back by 3 bases and J by 10 bases. The CDR3 nucleotides read TGTGCCAGCAGTTATACAGGGGTAGGGTCACCCCTCCACTTT. Translated, it gives CASSYTGVGSPLHF.

V is TRBV7-9 and J is TRBJ2-3; the match to TRBD2 covers 7 bases. This CDR3 has 14 residues. V lost 8 bases and J lost 0; bases outside the gene matches: 5. CDR1 SEHNR and CDR2 FQNEAQ come from the germline V gene (reference sequence). The CDR3 sequence: CASAREVSTDTQYF. In nucleotides, the CDR3 is TGTGCCAGCGCCCGGGAGGTTAGCACAGATACGCAGTATTTT.

The chain recombines TRBV5-1 with TRBJ1-2, with TRBD1 matching 8 bases. The CDR3 is made up of 16 amino acids. Germline trimming cut 4 bases from V and 5 bases from J; bases unmatched to any gene: 13. The germline CDR1 and CDR2 sequences are SGHRS and YFSETQ. The CDR3 DNA reads TGCGCCAGCAGCCAAGTCCAGGGACAGGCAAAATATGGCTACACCTTC. As protein: CASSQVQGQAKYGYTF. The complete variable domain, with remaining parts taken from reference TRBV5-1 and TRBJ1-2, reads KAGVTQTPRYLIKTRGQQVTLSCSPISGHRSVSWYQQTPGQGLQFLFEYFSETQRNKGNFPGRFSGRQFSNSRSEMNVSTLELGDSALYLCASSQVQGQAKYGYTFGSGTRLTVV.

The V call is TRBV6-5, the J call TRBJ2-7; 8 bases are a match to TRBD1. This CDR3 has 14 amino acids. Germline V gene sequence: CDR1 MNHEY, CDR2 SVGAGI. The V and J ends lost 6 bases and 3 bases, in that order; junction bases with no gene match: 7. The CDR3 bases are TGTGCCAGCAGCTTTGACAGGGGCAGCTACGAGCAGTACTTC. This encodes CASSFDRGSYEQYF.

The chain has TRBV7-3 and TRBJ1-6, with TRBD1 matching 8 bases. This CDR3 is built from 15 residues. V shed 5 bases, J shed 2 bases, and the junction held 2 bases outside the gene matches. The germline V gene encodes CDR1 SGHTA and CDR2 FQGTGA. The CDR3 loop is CASSEQGAYNSPLHF. The CDR3 DNA is TGTGCCAGCAGCGAACAGGGGGCCTATAATTCACCCCTCCACTTT.

This chain connects TRBV4-2 to TRBJ2-5; weak D call: TRBD1 (6 bases). V was pared by 5 bases and J by 3 bases, with 10 bases between. CDR3 length equals 13 residues. CDR1 is LGHNA and CDR2 is YNFKEQ in the germline V gene. The DNA for the CDR3 is TGTGCCAGCAGCGGGGACACGGAAGAGACCCAGTACTTC. Translating gives CASSGDTEETQYF.

CDR3 in DNA: TGTGCCAGTAGCGCAATCAGACAGATAATGAACACTGAAGCTTTCTTT. Translation gives CASSAIRQIMNTEAFF. V is TRBV19 and J is TRBJ1-1, with TRBD1 as a possible D gene (5 bases). The germline V gene has CDR1 LNHDA and CDR2 SQIVND (reference sequence). The CDR3 length is 16 residues. V dropped 6 bases and J dropped 0 bases, with 17 bases sitting between them.

The rearrangement joins TRBV30 to TRBJ1-1, with D possibly matching TRBD1 (6 bases). The length of the CDR3 is 14 residues. CDR1 and CDR2 (germline): GTSNPN, SVGIG (reference sequence). The V end was cut by 0 bases, the J end by 10 bases, with 18 bases between. CDR3 nucleotide sequence: TGTGCCTGGAGTGTAAACAGGGAAACTCATGGAGCTTTCTTT. Amino acid sequence: CAWSVNRETHGAFF.

This clone was picked up one time. The chain combines TRBV28 with TRBJ2-1; 7 nucleotides match TRBD2. Losses at the gene ends were 8 bases for V and 10 bases for J; bases not matched to a gene: 17. There are 15 residues in the CDR3. The germline V gene has CDR1 MDHEN and CDR2 SYDVKM. In DNA form, the CDR3 reads TGTGCCAGCTGGGGCCCGGGGGGACCGCAATTGGAGCAGTTCTTC. Its protein product is CASWGPGGPQLEQFF.

This chain joins TRBV3-1 (or the pseudogene TRBV3-2) and TRBJ2-1; TRBD2 matches at 9 bases. CDR1 and CDR2 (germline): LGHDT, YNNKEL (reference sequence). The CDR3 consists of 15 residues. V lost 2 bases to trimming and J lost 10 bases; unmatched junction nucleotides: 9. The CDR3 is CASSQKREALGEQFF. In DNA, the CDR3 is TGTGCCAGCAGCCAAAAGCGGGAGGCCCTGGGGGAGCAGTTCTTC.

In the case of this clone: Other DNA sequences in the same sample also yield this CDR3. This chain joins TRBV18 and TRBJ2-5; D unclear. Trimming left V 3 bases short and J 5 bases short, with 7 bases between. CDR3 length: 12 residues. Germline CDR1 KGHSH, CDR2 LQKENI. CDR3 in amino acids: CASSPPRETQYF. The CDR3 nucleotides read TGTGCCAGCTCACCGCCTAGGGAGACCCAGTACTTC.

The J gene is TRBJ1-2, the V gene TRBV12-3 or TRBV12-4, with D tentatively TRBD1 (5 bases). V lost 3 bases, J lost 7 bases, and 12 bases lay in between. The CDR3 has 13 residues. CDR3 sequence (DNA): TGTGCCAGCAGTTTGGGCAGGGAAGTTGGCTACACCTTC. Translation gives CASSLGREVGYTF.

CDR3 region: CATSEGGLGDQPQHF. In nucleotides, the CDR3 is TGTGCCACCAGTGAAGGAGGGTTGGGTGATCAGCCCCAGCATTTT. The rearrangement links TRBV24-1 to TRBJ1-5, with no clear D. CDR1 is KGHDR and CDR2 is SFDVKD in the germline V gene. The CDR3 length is 15 residues. V lost 4 bases and J 5 bases, leaving 14 bases between the germline ends.

CDR3 residues: CASSPRTGVNTEAFF. In DNA form, the CDR3 reads TGTGCCAGCTCGCCAAGGACAGGAGTGAACACTGAAGCTTTCTTT. This chain links TRBV18 with TRBJ1-1; the match to TRBD1 covers 7 bases. CDR1 KGHSH and CDR2 LQKENI come from the germline V gene. The CDR3 length is 15 residues. J gave up 0 bases and V 6 bases, and 7 bases lay outside the gene matches. Variable domain in full (rest from reference TRBV18 and TRBJ1-1): NAGVMQNPRHLVRRRGQEARLRCSPMKGHSHVYWYRQLPEEGLKFMVYLQKENIIDESGMPKERFSAEFPKEGPSILRIQQVVRGDSAAYFCASSPRTGVNTEAFFGQGTRLTVV.

This chain uses TRBV4-3 with TRBJ1-4; tentatively, D is TRBD1 (5 bases). V lost 1 base to trimming and J lost 5 bases, with 8 bases between them. This CDR3 spans 14 amino acids. The V gene's germline CDR1 is LGHNA and CDR2 YSLEER. This chain's CDR3 is CASSQGNRNEKLFF. The DNA of the CDR3 is TGCGCCAGCAGCCAAGGGAACAGGAATGAAAAACTGTTTTTT.

The chain uses TRBV6-5 and TRBJ2-7; D remains unclear. CDR3 length: 11 amino acids. In germline, CDR1 is MNHEY, CDR2 SVGAGI. V lost 5 bases and J lost 6, with 8 bases in between. CDR3 nucleotides: TGTGCCAGCAGTCGCCTAGGCGAGCAGTACTTC. Protein sequence: CASSRLGEQYF.

The rearrangement links TRBV5-1 to TRBJ1-1; TRBD1 matches 7 bases. CDR1 is SGHRS and CDR2 is YFSETQ in the germline V gene. This CDR3 region has 13 residues. Trimming removed 4 bases from V and 5 bases from J; junction bases left unmatched: 5. The CDR3 bases are TGCGCCAGCAGCCCTGACAGGGAGACTGAAGCTTTCTTT. Its protein is CASSPDRETEAFF.

The rearrangement links TRBV18 to TRBJ2-2, with TRBD2 matching over 7 bases. The CDR3 contains 16 residues. CDR1 and CDR2 (germline): KGHSH, LQKENI. V shed 5 bases and J 0 bases; nucleotides not matched to a gene: 6. The CDR3 sequence is CASSELAYTNTGELFF. The CDR3 bases are TGTGCCAGCTCAGAACTAGCGTATACGAACACCGGGGAGCTGTTTTTT.

This clone came up once. This chain uses TRBV15 with TRBJ1-1; 11 bases agree with TRBD1. Germline trimming cut 1 base from V and 7 bases from J; bases unmatched to any gene: 2. Germline loops: CDR1 LNHNV, CDR2 YYDKDF (reference sequence). CDR3 length: 14 amino acids. CDR3 in amino acids: CATSRGTGGDEAFF. The CDR3 DNA is TGTGCCACCAGCAGAGGGACAGGGGGCGATGAAGCTTTCTTT.

This chain uses TRBV5-1 with TRBJ1-1, with a possible D match to TRBD1 (5 bases). The V gene lost 4 bases and the J gene lost 3 bases, with 22 bases spanning the gap. The CDR3 has 17 residues. The germline V gene encodes CDR1 SGHRS and CDR2 YFSETQ. CDR3 in amino acids: CASSASGWTPMDTEAFF. Here the CDR3 DNA reads TGCGCCAGCAGCGCCTCAGGGTGGACCCCGATGGACACTGAAGCTTTCTTT.

The chain links TRBV29-1 to TRBJ1-3; TRBD1 is a possible D gene (6 bases). Germline CDR1 SQVTM, CDR2 ANQGSEA. This CDR3 region has 13 residues. The ends were cut back, 4 bases at V and 2 bases at J, with 9 bases in the middle. The CDR3 region is CSVVSGAGNTIYF. The DNA of the CDR3 is TGCAGCGTTGTATCAGGGGCTGGAAACACCATATATTTT. Full variable domain (outside the CDR3, taken from reference TRBV29-1 and TRBJ1-3): SAVISQKPSRDICQRGTSLTIQCQVDSQVTMMFWYRQQPGQSLTLIATANQGSEATYESGFVIDKFPISRPNLTFSTLTVSNMSPEDSSIYLCSVVSGAGNTIYFGEGSWLTVV.

The chain joins TRBV9 to TRBJ2-1, with D possibly matching TRBD2 (6 bases). Germline V gene sequence: CDR1 SGDLS, CDR2 YYNGEE. V lost 3 bases, J lost 3 bases, and 10 bases lay in between. This CDR3 has 14 amino acids. The CDR3: CASSAGLYYNEQFF. In nucleotides, the CDR3 is TGTGCCAGCAGCGCGGGACTCTACTACAATGAGCAGTTCTTC.

CDR3 sequence reads: CASSRPGQGAGSGYTDTQYF. The CDR3 coding sequence is TGTGCCAGCAGCCGACCGGGACAGGGGGCGGGGAGTGGTTACACAGATACGCAGTATTTT. This chain joins TRBV4-2 and TRBJ2-3, with TRBD1 identical over 12 bases. The V and J ends lost 4 bases and 2 bases, in that order; junction bases with no gene match: 16. Germline V gene data show CDR1 as LGHNA and CDR2 as YNFKEQ. This CDR3 contains 20 residues.

This clone was seen a handful of times. This chain joins TRBV10-3 and TRBJ1-1; D not resolved. The germline gives CDR1 ENHRY, CDR2 SYGVKD. With 2 bases removed from V and 3 bases from J, the gap between germline ends came to 10 bases. The CDR3 has 14 residues. This CDR3 is CAISEGARYTEAFF. The CDR3 coding sequence is TGTGCCATCAGTGAGGGAGCCAGATACACTGAAGCTTTCTTT.